This T cell receptor (beta chain) was sequenced for a study of shared clonotypes between healthy human individuals. Overall study context: Samples came from a couple of female and three male donors aged 18 to 49.

In the naive CD8 group, cells lacked CD45RO and were positively selected for CCR7, so terminally differentiated effector memory CD45RA+ cells were left out. The study enrolled healthy HIV-negative adults without recent acute infections or vaccinations as donors. Study conclusions and caveats: Naive subsets usually exceeded memory subsets in estimated richness.

A note on this clone: Its antigen is unidentified.

Authors' processing steps: ImmunoSEQ gave junction-only sequences without quality scores, so filtering differed. Here immunoSEQ multiplex PCR was the method, and the copy in TCRdb shows in-frame clones only, minus some. Clone size and the V and J calls come from that table; the DNA yielded D and trimming. The sample contains fewer than 850,000 clones, roughly 96% of which appear only once. The CDR3 has 16 amino acids. CDR1 SEHNR and CDR2 FQNEAQ come from the germline V gene (reference sequence). Trimming removed 2 bases from V and 3 bases from J; junction bases left unmatched: 8. The clonotype originates from a man under 40 in good health. The sequenced material came from naive CD8+ T cells sorted from blood. The chain has TRBV7-9 and TRBJ2-3; TRBD2 matches at 7 bases. In DNA form, the CDR3 reads TGTGCCAGCAGCTTATCACCTAGCGGAACAACAGATACGCAGTATTTT. The encoded protein is CASSLSPSGTTDTQYF.